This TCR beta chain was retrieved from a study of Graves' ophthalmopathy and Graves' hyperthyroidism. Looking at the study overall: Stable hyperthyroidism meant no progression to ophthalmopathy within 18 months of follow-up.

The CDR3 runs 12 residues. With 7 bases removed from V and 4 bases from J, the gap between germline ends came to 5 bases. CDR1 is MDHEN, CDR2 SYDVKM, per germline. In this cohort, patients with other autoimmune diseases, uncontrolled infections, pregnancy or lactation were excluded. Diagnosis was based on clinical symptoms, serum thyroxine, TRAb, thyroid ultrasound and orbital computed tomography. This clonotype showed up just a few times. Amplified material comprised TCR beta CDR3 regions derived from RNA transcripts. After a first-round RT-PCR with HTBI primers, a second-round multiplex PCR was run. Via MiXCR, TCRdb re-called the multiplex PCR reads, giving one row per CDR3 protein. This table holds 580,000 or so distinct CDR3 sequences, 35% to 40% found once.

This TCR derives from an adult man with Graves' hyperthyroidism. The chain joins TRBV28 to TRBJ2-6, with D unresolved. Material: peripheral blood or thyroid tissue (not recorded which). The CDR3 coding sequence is TGTGCCAGCAACCGAGGGGCCAACGTCCTGACTTTC. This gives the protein CASNRGANVLTF.